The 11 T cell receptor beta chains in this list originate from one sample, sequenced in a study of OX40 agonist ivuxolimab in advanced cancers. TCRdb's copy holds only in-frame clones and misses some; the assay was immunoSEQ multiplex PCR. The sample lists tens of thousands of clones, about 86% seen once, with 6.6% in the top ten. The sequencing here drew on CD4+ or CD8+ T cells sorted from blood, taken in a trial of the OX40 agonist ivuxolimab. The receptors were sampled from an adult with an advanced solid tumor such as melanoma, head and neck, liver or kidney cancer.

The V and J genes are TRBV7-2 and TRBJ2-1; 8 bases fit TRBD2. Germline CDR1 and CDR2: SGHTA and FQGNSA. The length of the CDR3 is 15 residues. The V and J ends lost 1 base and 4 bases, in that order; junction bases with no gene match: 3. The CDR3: CASSLVAGLYNEQFF. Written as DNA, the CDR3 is TGTGCCAGCAGCTTAGTAGCGGGACTTTACAATGAGCAGTTCTTC.

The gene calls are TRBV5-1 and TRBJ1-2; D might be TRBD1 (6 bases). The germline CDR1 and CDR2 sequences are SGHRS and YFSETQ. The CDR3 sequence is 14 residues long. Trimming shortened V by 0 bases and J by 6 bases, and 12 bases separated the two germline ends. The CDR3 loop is CASSLDRAGDGYTF. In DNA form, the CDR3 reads TGCGCCAGCAGCTTGGACAGGGCTGGGGATGGCTACACCTTC.

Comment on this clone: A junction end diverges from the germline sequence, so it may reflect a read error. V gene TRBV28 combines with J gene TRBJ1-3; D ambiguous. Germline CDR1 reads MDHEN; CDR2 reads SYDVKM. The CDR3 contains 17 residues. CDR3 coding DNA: TGTGCCAGCAGTTTATGGGGCTCAGCGGGCTCTAGAAACACCATATATTTT. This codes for CASSLWGSAGSRNTIYF.

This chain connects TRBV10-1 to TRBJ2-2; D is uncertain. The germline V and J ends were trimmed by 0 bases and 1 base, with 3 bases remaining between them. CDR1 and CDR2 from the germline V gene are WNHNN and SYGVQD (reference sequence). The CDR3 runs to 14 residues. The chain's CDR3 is CASSESGNTGELFF. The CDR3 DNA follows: TGCGCCAGCAGTGAGTCGGGGAACACCGGGGAGCTGTTTTTT.

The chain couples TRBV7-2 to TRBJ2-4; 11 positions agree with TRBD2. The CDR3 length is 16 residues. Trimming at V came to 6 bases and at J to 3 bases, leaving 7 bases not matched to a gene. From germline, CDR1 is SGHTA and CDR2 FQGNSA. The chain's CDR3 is CASRSLAGGDKNIQYF. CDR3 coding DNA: TGTGCCAGCAGGTCCCTAGCGGGGGGAGACAAAAACATTCAGTACTTC.

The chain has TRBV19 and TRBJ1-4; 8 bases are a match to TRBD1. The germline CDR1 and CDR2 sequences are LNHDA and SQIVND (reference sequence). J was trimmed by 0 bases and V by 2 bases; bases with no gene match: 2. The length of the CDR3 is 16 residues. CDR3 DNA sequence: TGTGCCAGTAGTATACGACAGGGGACAACTAATGAAAAACTGTTTTTT. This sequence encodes CASSIRQGTTNEKLFF.

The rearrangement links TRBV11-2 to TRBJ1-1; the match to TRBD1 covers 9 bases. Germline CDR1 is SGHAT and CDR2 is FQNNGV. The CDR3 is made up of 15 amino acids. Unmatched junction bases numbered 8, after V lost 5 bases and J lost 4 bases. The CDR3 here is CASSDLTGGITEAFF. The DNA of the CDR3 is TGTGCCAGCAGCGACTTGACAGGGGGAATCACTGAAGCTTTCTTT.

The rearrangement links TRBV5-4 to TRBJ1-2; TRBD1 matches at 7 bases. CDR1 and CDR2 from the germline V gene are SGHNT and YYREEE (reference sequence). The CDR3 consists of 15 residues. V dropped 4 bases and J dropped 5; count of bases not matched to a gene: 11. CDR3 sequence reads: CASSITGDRRYGYTF. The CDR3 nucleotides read TGTGCCAGCAGCATAACAGGGGATAGAAGGTATGGCTACACCTTC. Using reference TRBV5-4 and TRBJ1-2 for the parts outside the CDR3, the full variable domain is ETGVTQSPTHLIKTRGQQVTLRCSSQSGHNTVSWYQQALGQGPQFIFQYYREEENGRGNFPPRFSGLQFPNYSSELNVNALELDDSALYLCASSITGDRRYGYTFGSGTRLTVV.

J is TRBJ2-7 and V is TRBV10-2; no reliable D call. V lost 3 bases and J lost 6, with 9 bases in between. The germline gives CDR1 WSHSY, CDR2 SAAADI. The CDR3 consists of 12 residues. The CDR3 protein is CASSDIQFEQYF. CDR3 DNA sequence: TGCGCCAGCAGTGATATCCAGTTCGAGCAGTACTTC.

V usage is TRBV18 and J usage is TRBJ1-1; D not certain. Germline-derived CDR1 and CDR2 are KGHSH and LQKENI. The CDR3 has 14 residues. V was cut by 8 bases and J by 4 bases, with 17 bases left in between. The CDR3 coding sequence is TGTGCCAGCACGAGCTTTATGAGCGGCACTGAAGCTTTCTTT. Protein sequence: CASTSFMSGTEAFF.

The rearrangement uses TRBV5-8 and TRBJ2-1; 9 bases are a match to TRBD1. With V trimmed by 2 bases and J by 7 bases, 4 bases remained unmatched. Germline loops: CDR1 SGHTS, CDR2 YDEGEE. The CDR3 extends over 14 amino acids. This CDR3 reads CASSFPGTGNEQFF. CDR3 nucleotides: TGTGCCAGCAGCTTCCCCGGGACAGGGAATGAGCAGTTCTTC.